One sample yielded the 18 T cell receptor beta chains listed below, sequenced in a study of beta chain features in type 1 diabetes (dated by TCRdb to about 2018). Points the paper makes about the study in general: A moderate but significant shortening of TCRB CDR3 length was observed in type 1 diabetes patients in all four CD4+ subsets.

The method behind the library was the immunoSEQ multiplex PCR assay. The entire isolated RNA was reverse transcribed using the High Capacity cDNA Reverse Transcription Kit, and thus expressed TCRB transcripts were sequenced. Entries here come from immuneACCESS through TCRdb and include only in-frame sequences with V and J called. Some clones fail to appear in such tables; in the studies checked, an unresolved V gene covers under half of the shortfall, and the cause of the remainder is unknown. Across this sample there are 600,000 to 700,000 clones, with around 11% seen only once. The ten most abundant clones make up 0.095% to 0.15% of the sample. These TCRs are of unknown antigen specificity. Source material: naive CD4+ T cells from blood. The label giving this sample's cell subset or site can be read as: true naive CD4+ T cells. These receptor sequences come from a man aged 25-40 years with type 1 diabetes.

In this sample, this clone turned up a few times. This chain joins TRBV2 and TRBJ2-5; 7 bases line up with TRBD1. The CDR3 sequence is 15 residues long. Germline CDR1 is SNHLY and CDR2 is FYNNEI. With V trimmed by 4 bases and J by 2 bases, 7 bases remained unmatched. As DNA, the CDR3 is TGTGCCAGCAGTGGAACACAGGGGCGACAAGAGACCCAGTACTTC. This encodes CASSGTQGRQETQYF.

The chain employs TRBV9 and TRBJ2-7, with unresolved D. Germline V gene lookup returns CDR1 SGDLS and CDR2 YYNGEE. Trimming took off 0 bases at V and 9 bases at J, with 16 bases between the two ends. There are 14 residues in the CDR3. CDR3 nucleotides: TGTGCCAGCAGCGTAGGAACGGGTGCGGCAGGGCAGTACTTC. Protein product: CASSVGTGAAGQYF.

V and J are TRBV2 and TRBJ2-7; 9 bases align to TRBD1. The V segment lost 3 bases and the J segment 2 bases; nucleotides outside the gene matches: 5. The CDR3 has 15 amino acids. CDR1 is SNHLY and CDR2 is FYNNEI in the germline V gene. The CDR3 reads CASSETRDRAYEQYF. In nucleotides, the CDR3 is TGTGCCAGCAGTGAGACCCGGGACAGGGCCTACGAGCAGTACTTC.

The V gene is TRBV2, the J gene TRBJ2-7; possible D gene TRBD2, 5 bases. Per germline, CDR1 SNHLY and CDR2 FYNNEI. V gave up 8 bases and J gave up 1 base, with 18 bases separating them. The CDR3 is made up of 15 amino acids. CDR3 region: CASLRAPLESYEQYF. The CDR3 nucleotides are TGTGCCAGCCTGAGGGCCCCACTTGAATCCTACGAGCAGTACTTC.

The sample holds a few counts of this clone. V and J are TRBV6-5 and TRBJ1-1; D gene unclear. Germline assignment: CDR1 MNHEY and CDR2 SVGAGI. Trimming took 0 bases from V and 5 from J, leaving 10 bases between them. The CDR3 length is 14 residues. CDR3 nucleotide sequence: TGTGCCAGCAGTTACTCTGGCAGTTTTACTGAAGCTTTCTTT. Translating gives CASSYSGSFTEAFF.

This clone was seen a few times. The chain has TRBV27 and TRBJ1-5; the match to TRBD1 covers 8 bases. Germline V gene lookup returns CDR1 MNHEY and CDR2 SMNVEV (reference sequence). V was clipped by 4 bases and J by 7 bases; unmatched bases: 9. The CDR3 is 15 residues long. In nucleotides, the CDR3 is TGTGCCAGCAGTTCCGGGACAGGAGAATGGCAGCCCCAGCATTTT. It is translated as CASSSGTGEWQPQHF.

This clone was counted between two and nine times. J is TRBJ2-5 and V is TRBV7-2; 12 bases match TRBD2. CDR1 and CDR2 from the germline V gene are SGHTA and FQGNSA. The junction had 5 bases not matched to a gene; V was cut back by 5 bases and J by 4 bases. The CDR3 covers 15 residues. This CDR3 is CASSTRTSGVETQYF. CDR3 nucleotides: TGTGCCAGCAGCACAAGGACTAGCGGGGTAGAGACCCAGTACTTC. Drawing the rest from reference TRBV7-2 and TRBJ2-5, the complete variable domain is GAGVSQSPSNKVTEKGKDVELRCDPISGHTALYWYRQSLGQGLEFLIYFQGNSAPDKSGLPSDRFSAERTGGSVSTLTIQRTQQEDSAVYLCASSTRTSGVETQYFGPGTRLLVL.

The chain employs TRBV29-1 and TRBJ2-7; a possible D gene is TRBD1 (5 bases). This CDR3 comprises 12 residues. Germline CDR1 reads SQVTM; CDR2 reads ANQGSEA. Trimming removed 4 bases at V and 7 bases at J, with 14 bases between. CDR3 region: CSVGSGSEEQYF. CDR3 DNA sequence: TGCAGCGTTGGTTCAGGGTCTGAAGAGCAGTACTTC.

This sequence joins TRBV25-1 and TRBJ2-7; TRBD1 might be the D (6 bases). V shed 4 bases and J shed 2 bases, with 12 bases lying between them. Germline assignment: CDR1 MGHDK and CDR2 SYGVNS. The CDR3 length is 14 residues. The CDR3 DNA reads as TGTGCCAGCAGTGCCACGGACAGTACCTACGAGCAGTACTTC. Protein sequence: CASSATDSTYEQYF.

This clone was picked up a small number of times. This rearrangement joins TRBV2 to TRBJ1-5; TRBD1 aligns across 8 bases. Germline V gene lookup returns CDR1 SNHLY and CDR2 FYNNEI. This CDR3 contains 15 residues. Losses at the gene ends were 7 bases for V and 6 bases for J; bases not matched to a gene: 11. CDR3 sequence (DNA): TGTGCCAGCACCCCACAGGGGGAGCAGGTTCAGCCCCAGCATTTT. Translation gives CASTPQGEQVQPQHF. Complete variable domain (other parts from reference TRBV2 and TRBJ1-5): EPEVTQTPSHQVTQMGQEVILRCVPISNHLYFYWYRQILGQKVEFLVSFYNNEISEKSEIFDDQFSVERPDGSNFTLKIRSTKLEDSAMYFCASTPQGEQVQPQHFGDGTRLSIL.

The CDR3 loop reads CASIGLLWEAGELFF. DNA for the CDR3: TGTGCCAGCATCGGATTACTGTGGGAAGCCGGGGAGCTGTTTTTT. The rearrangement joins TRBV2 to TRBJ2-2; no clear D gene. Germline V gene data show CDR1 as SNHLY and CDR2 as FYNNEI. CDR3 length equals 15 residues. Trimming took off 7 bases at V and 6 bases at J, with 18 bases between the two ends.

This clone was observed a few times. This chain joins TRBV7-9 and TRBJ1-2; 10 nucleotides agree with TRBD1. CDR1 and CDR2 (germline): SEHNR, FQNEAQ (reference sequence). With V trimmed by 5 bases and J by 7 bases, 4 bases remained unmatched. The CDR3 totals 13 residues. This CDR3 is CASSQTGGSGYTF. The CDR3, as DNA: TGTGCCAGCAGCCAGACAGGGGGCTCTGGCTACACCTTC.

This chain links TRBV6-1 with TRBJ1-5; tentative D call: TRBD1 (5 bases). Between the trimmed V and J ends, which lost 2 bases and 3 bases, there was a span of 14 bases. Per germline, CDR1 MNHNS and CDR2 SASEGT. This CDR3 has 16 residues. The CDR3 loop reads CASSEQGAVHNQPQHF. The DNA for the CDR3 is TGTGCCAGCAGTGAACAGGGTGCGGTACACAATCAGCCCCAGCATTTT.

CDR3 bases: TGCAGCGTTGGCAAAGGGACAGGGAGGGGTGAGCAGTTCTTC. This codes for CSVGKGTGRGEQFF. The chain uses TRBV29-1 and TRBJ2-1, with 9 bases identical to TRBD1. The ends lost 4 bases at V and 9 bases at J; junction bases unmatched: 10. In germline, CDR1 is SQVTM, CDR2 ANQGSEA. CDR3 length: 14 amino acids.

This chain joins TRBV7-9 and TRBJ2-3; 15 bases map to TRBD2. In germline, CDR1 is SEHNR, CDR2 FQNEAQ (reference sequence). CDR3 size: 16 residues. CDR3 sequence: CASGTSGGFSTDTQYF. CDR3 bases: TGTGCTTCCGGGACTAGCGGGGGGTTTAGCACAGATACGCAGTATTTT. Supplemented by reference TRBV7-9 and TRBJ2-3, the full variable domain reads DTGVSQNPRHKITKRGQNVTFRCDPISEHNRLYWYRQTLGQGPEFLTYFQNEAQLEKSRLLSDRFSAERPKGSFSTLEIQRTEQGDSAMYLCASGTSGGFSTDTQYFGPGTRLTVL.

This clone appeared a few times. J is TRBJ2-5 and V is TRBV29-1; 7 bases are shared with TRBD1. This CDR3 region has 12 residues. Germline values: CDR1 SQVTM, CDR2 ANQGSEA. Trimming at V came to 7 bases and at J to 4 bases, leaving 6 bases not matched to a gene. CDR3 nucleotide sequence: TGCAGCGCAGACAGGGATGGAGAGACCCAGTACTTC. Amino acid sequence: CSADRDGETQYF. The complete variable domain, with remaining parts taken from reference TRBV29-1 and TRBJ2-5, reads SAVISQKPSRDICQRGTSLTIQCQVDSQVTMMFWYRQQPGQSLTLIATANQGSEATYESGFVIDKFPISRPNLTFSTLTVSNMSPEDSSIYLCSADRDGETQYFGPGTRLLVL.

Only a few counts were recorded for this clone. The V gene is TRBV28, the J gene TRBJ2-7; D is tentatively TRBD1 or TRBD2 (5 bases each). The CDR3 is 13 residues long. Trimming took 8 bases from V and 5 from J, leaving 16 bases between them. Germline V lookup: CDR1 MDHEN, CDR2 SYDVKM. The CDR3 sequence is CASYTTGLNEQYF. CDR3 DNA: TGTGCCAGCTACACGACGGGGCTCAACGAGCAGTACTTC. The whole variable domain, filled in from reference TRBV28 and TRBJ2-7, reads DVKVTQSSRYLVKRTGEKVFLECVQDMDHENMFWYRQDPGLGLRLIYFSYDVKMKEKGDIPEGYSVSREKKERFSLILESASTNQTSMYLCASYTTGLNEQYFGPGTRLTVT.

A few counts support this clone. J is TRBJ2-7 and V is TRBV2; D is tentatively TRBD1 or TRBD2 (5 bases each). V was shortened by 5 bases and J by 2 bases, with 16 bases between the two germline ends. The CDR3 has 15 amino acids. CDR1 SNHLY and CDR2 FYNNEI come from the germline V gene. CDR3 DNA: TGTGCCAGCAGTCCGTCCGGGACCGATACCTACGAGCAGTACTTC. This codes for CASSPSGTDTYEQYF.